The 9 T cell receptor beta chains below were found in one sample sequenced in a study of blood T cell repertoires in COVID-19. Using immunoSEQ multiplex PCR, the repertoire was profiled, and TCRdb retains in-frame clones only, with some absent. Of roughly 200,000 clones listed, around 86% were seen once; the top ten hold roughly 10%. Sequenced material: peripheral blood. Every receptor here comes from a woman aged 50 to 60 with COVID-19, enrolled during active disease.

The rearrangement links TRBV4-1 to TRBJ1-4; D possibly corresponds to TRBD1 (5 bases). V dropped 1 base and J dropped 8 bases, with 29 bases sitting between them. Germline V CDR1 and CDR2: MGHRA, YSYEKL. CDR3 length: 20 residues. The CDR3 DNA reads TGCGCCAGCAGCCAAGGGGGTTCGCCATTGGGACTAAGGGGAGGAGAAAAACTGTTTTTT. Amino acids: CASSQGGSPLGLRGGEKLFF.

The CDR3 DNA is TGTGCCAGCAGCGAGGGACTGCGAGGGGGCTACACCTTC. It translates to CASSEGLRGGYTF. The chain has TRBV2 and TRBJ1-2, with a weak D call TRBD1 (5 bases). CDR1 and CDR2 from the germline V gene are SNHLY and FYNNEI. Trimming shortened V by 6 bases and J by 8 bases, and 16 bases separated the two germline ends. There are 13 residues in the CDR3.

The chain employs TRBV7-2 and TRBJ2-7, with TRBD1 matching 8 bases. J lost 2 bases, V lost 1 base, and 4 bases had no gene match. This CDR3 spans 15 amino acids. Germline V CDR1 and CDR2: SGHTA, FQGNSA. CDR3 protein: CASSLVPGQAYEQYF. CDR3 sequence (DNA): TGTGCCAGCAGCTTAGTCCCGGGACAGGCCTACGAGCAGTACTTC.

A few counts support this clone. V and J are TRBV7-8 and TRBJ2-7; D is ambiguous. V gave up 5 bases and J gave up 4 bases, with 9 bases separating them. The germline V gene encodes CDR1 SGHVS and CDR2 FQNEAQ. The CDR3 is 12 amino acids. Written as DNA, the CDR3 is TGTGCCAGCAGCACTCAAGATTACGAGCAGTACTTC. Translated: CASSTQDYEQYF.

The chain carries TRBV10-2 and TRBJ1-4; possible D gene TRBD1, 5 bases. CDR1 WSHSY and CDR2 SAAADI come from the germline V gene. This CDR3 is 14 amino acids long. Trimming removed 6 bases at V and 4 bases at J, with 12 bases between. The CDR3 here is CASRRGGNNEKLFF. The CDR3 DNA is TGCGCCAGCAGGAGGGGAGGGAATAATGAAAAACTGTTTTTT.

The chain is built from TRBV7-8 and TRBJ2-1, with TRBD2 matching 8 bases. The V segment lost 5 bases and the J segment 0 bases; nucleotides outside the gene matches: 6. CDR3 length equals 16 residues. CDR1 and CDR2 from the germline V gene are SGHVS and FQNEAQ. CDR3 sequence reads: CASSLGRGASYNEQFF. CDR3 in DNA: TGTGCCAGCAGCCTAGGGCGGGGGGCCTCCTACAATGAGCAGTTCTTC.

The chain links TRBV5-1 to TRBJ1-4; 10 nucleotides match TRBD1. The J segment lost 1 base and the V segment lost 4 bases, leaving 4 bases of the junction unmatched. Per the germline V gene, CDR1 is SGHRS and CDR2 is YFSETQ. This CDR3 spans 16 amino acids. CDR3 nucleotide sequence: TGCGCCAGCAGCCGGGACAGGGGTGGAACTAATGAAAAACTGTTTTTT. This gives the protein CASSRDRGGTNEKLFF.

The gene calls are TRBV5-6 and TRBJ1-5; 9 positions match TRBD1. Germline V gene lookup returns CDR1 SGHDT and CDR2 YYEEEE. The CDR3 length is 17 residues. With V trimmed by 2 bases and J by 4 bases, 10 bases remained unmatched. The CDR3 bases are TGTGCCAGCAGCTTTTTCTACGGGACAGGGATTAATCAGCCCCAGCATTTT. Protein: CASSFFYGTGINQPQHF.

A few counts support this clone. This chain joins TRBV24-1 and TRBJ1-5; D unclear. Germline V gene sequence: CDR1 KGHDR, CDR2 SFDVKD. V was shortened by 3 bases and J by 11 bases, with 10 bases between the two germline ends. The CDR3 covers 12 residues. The CDR3 loop is CATSDVDGAQHF. CDR3 bases: TGTGCCACCAGTGATGTAGACGGGGCCCAGCATTTT.